What follows is one T cell receptor beta chain and its context. As yet, its antigen is unknown. These data are taken from a study of blood T cells in healthy people across ages. The germline gives CDR1 DFQATT, CDR2 SNEGSKA (reference sequence). V gave up 5 bases and J gave up 5 bases, with 15 bases separating them. This CDR3 is built from 13 residues. The authors ran a second PCR of roughly 6 to 12 cycles using a sample-barcoded 5' primer and a J-beta primer mix. Each of the cDNA molecules was tagged by a template-switch adaptor with 12 random nucleotides. One entry per CDR3 protein, called by TCRdb with MiXCR from the 5' RACE reads. The table includes hundreds of thousands of distinct CDR3 sequences, 40% to 45% detected once. Regarding the study as a whole: Diversity figures derived from one million T cells were judged to underestimate the true value.

The chain has TRBV20-1 and TRBJ2-5; a possible D gene is TRBD2 (7 bases). The sequenced material came from blood. This sequence was found in a man older than 75 in good health. The CDR3 reads CSALLSGGETQYF. For the CDR3, the DNA is TGCAGTGCTCTCTTGTCGGGGGGCGAGACCCAGTACTTC.